The sequence of this T cell receptor beta chain was determined in a study of shared clonotypes between healthy human individuals. Study-wide findings and caveats: Tissue TCR repertoires likely differ from these blood-only repertoires.

For sorted subsets, 150 to 250 ng DNA per replicate equaled roughly 29,000 T cell genomes. The table came from immunoSEQ multiplex PCR; TCRdb's copy has only in-frame clones and leaves some out. The sample includes hundreds of thousands of clones, approximately 96% of them seen just once. Cells designated naive CD8 were CD45RO-negative and were positively selected for CCR7, with terminally differentiated effector memory CD45RA+ cells excluded. Germline values: CDR1 SEHNR, CDR2 FQNEAQ (reference sequence). This CDR3 is 13 amino acids long. Trimming removed 5 bases at V and 3 bases at J, with 7 bases between. Points on this clone: The antigen remains undetermined.

The gene calls are TRBV7-9 and TRBJ2-2; no firm D call. This receptor was taken from a woman aged 25 to 39 in good health. Material: naive CD8+ T cells sorted from blood. CDR3 sequence (DNA): TGTGCCAGCAGCCAACATGACACCGGGGAGCTGTTTTTT. It translates to CASSQHDTGELFF.